This T cell receptor (beta chain) was found in a study of long-term antiretroviral therapy in people with HIV. The wider study: The oldest samples precede the 2015 immediate-ART recommendation by about a decade.

The V gene lost 1 base and the J gene lost 0 bases, with 10 bases spanning the gap. The germline CDR1 and CDR2 sequences are SNHLY and FYNNEI. The CDR3 covers 17 residues. For this clone: The antigen remains unidentified.

At least two post-ART and at least one pre-ART PBMC sample were available for each donor. Cryopreserved PBMC numbered about 0.85-10 million per sample before DNA extraction. The study's findings and limits: Someone took the blood between about 2003 and 2018, maybe while older ART regimens were in use.

Researchers ran immunoSEQ v3.0 at survey level. Produced via immunoSEQ multiplex PCR; TCRdb's table is partial and in-frame only. The data show roughly 14,000 clones, with over 65% seen just once and approximately 19% held by the top ten. This material consisted of unsorted PBMCs, taken 1.3 years before starting antiretroviral therapy. This sequence originates from a man aged 35 to 55 with HIV. The chain has TRBV2 and TRBJ2-6; no clear D. CDR3 sequence reads: CASSEGSVFSGANVLTF. CDR3 DNA sequence: TGTGCCAGCAGTGAAGGATCGGTGTTCTCTGGGGCCAACGTCCTGACTTTC.